This T cell receptor (beta chain) comes out of a study of shared clonotypes between healthy human individuals. Generated by immunoSEQ multiplex PCR, the TCRdb table keeps only in-frame clones and is missing some. The sample has roughly 2.1 million clones, roughly 91% seen once. Germline loops: CDR1 SGDLS, CDR2 YYNGEE. Trimming stripped 0 bases from V and 4 bases from J, with 15 bases between. This CDR3 has 16 residues. Naive CD8 cells, CD45RO-negative and positively selected for CCR7, excluded terminally differentiated effector memory CD45RA+ cells. The TCR originated in a man younger than 35 in good health. Some clones in this sample may be carry-over from other donors' samples. The sample comprised naive CD8+ T cells from PBMCs. The chain has TRBV9 and TRBJ2-3, with D perhaps matching TRBD2 (5 bases). The DNA of the CDR3 is TGTGCCAGCAGCGTAGGGGATAGCGTGCGTGCAGATACGCAGTATTTT. Its translation: CASSVGDSVRADTQYF.